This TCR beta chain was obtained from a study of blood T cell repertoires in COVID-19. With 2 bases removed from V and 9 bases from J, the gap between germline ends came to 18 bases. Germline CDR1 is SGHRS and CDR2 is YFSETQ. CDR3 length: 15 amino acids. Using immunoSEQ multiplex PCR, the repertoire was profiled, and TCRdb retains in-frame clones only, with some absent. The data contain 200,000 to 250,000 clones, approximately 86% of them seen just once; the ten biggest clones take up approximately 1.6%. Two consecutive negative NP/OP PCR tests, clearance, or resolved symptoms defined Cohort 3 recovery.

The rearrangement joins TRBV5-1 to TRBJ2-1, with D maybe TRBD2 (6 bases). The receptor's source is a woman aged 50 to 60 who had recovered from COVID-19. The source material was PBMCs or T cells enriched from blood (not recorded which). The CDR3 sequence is CASSLDGRNFFEQFF. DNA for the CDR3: TGCGCCAGCAGCTTAGACGGGAGAAATTTCTTTGAGCAGTTCTTC.